Each of the 24 T cell receptor beta chains below was sequenced from the same sample in a study of beta chain features in type 1 diabetes. Reverse transcription of all isolated RNA meant that expressed TCRB transcripts were sequenced. Generated by immunoSEQ multiplex PCR, the TCRdb table keeps only in-frame clones and is missing some. The top ten hold 0.55% to 0.75% of the sample, which has around 140,000 clones, over 8% seen once. Sequences were obtained from central memory CD4+ T cells from blood. These receptors were collected from a middle-aged woman in good health.

The chain couples TRBV6-5 to TRBJ1-2; D unresolved. V shed 6 bases and J shed 0 bases, with 5 bases lying between them. Per the germline V gene, CDR1 is MNHEY and CDR2 is SVGAGI. CDR3 length: 12 amino acids. CDR3 sequence (DNA): TGTGCCAGCAGGGAGGCTAACTATGGCTACACCTTC. Residues: CASREANYGYTF.

This clone has just a few counts. The genes are TRBV7-2 and TRBJ1-5; 10 bases are shared with TRBD1. The CDR3 extends over 15 amino acids. Germline V gives CDR1 SGHTA, CDR2 FQGNSA. V was pared by 1 base and J by 7 bases, with 4 bases of the junction left unmatched. The CDR3 sequence is CASSLVTGGEQPQHF. The CDR3 nucleotides read TGTGCCAGCAGCTTAGTGACAGGGGGCGAACAGCCCCAGCATTTT.

This clone was counted only a few times. This chain connects TRBV7-9 to TRBJ2-3; weak D call: TRBD2 (6 bases). Germline values: CDR1 SEHNR, CDR2 FQNEAQ (reference sequence). This CDR3 is built from 18 residues. V was shortened by 1 base and J by 2 bases, with 19 bases between the two germline ends. For the CDR3, the DNA is TGTGCCAGCAGCTTAGTCCCCTTGCGGGGCCGCCACACAGATACGCAGTATTTT. Protein sequence: CASSLVPLRGRHTDTQYF.

This clone showed up many times. V is TRBV7-2 and J is TRBJ2-3, with TRBD2 identical over 8 bases. Germline CDR1 and CDR2: SGHTA and FQGNSA. The CDR3 extends over 14 amino acids. V gave up 5 bases and J gave up 7 bases; unmatched junction bases: 8. In nucleotides, the CDR3 is TGTGCCAGCAGCACCCCTAGCGGGCTCAATACGCAGTATTTT. Its translation: CASSTPSGLNTQYF.

This sequence joins TRBV6-1 and TRBJ2-3; D not resolved. The germline V gene has CDR1 MNHNS and CDR2 SASEGT. V lost 3 bases, J lost 6 bases, and 7 bases lay in between. The CDR3 length is 12 residues. CDR3 sequence reads: CASSEVGDTQYF. The DNA for the CDR3 is TGTGCCAGCAGTGAGGTCGGGGATACGCAGTATTTT.

Ten or more counts support this clone. V is TRBV2 and J is TRBJ2-6; D gene unclear. Germline CDR1 reads SNHLY; CDR2 reads FYNNEI. The CDR3 spans 16 residues. Trimming stripped 8 bases from V and 0 bases from J, with 14 bases between. The CDR3 coding sequence is TGTGCCAGCCACGACCGGCGGTCCTCTGGGGCCAACGTCCTGACTTTC. Protein product: CASHDRRSSGANVLTF. Filled out from reference TRBV2 and TRBJ2-6, the complete variable domain reads EPEVTQTPSHQVTQMGQEVILRCVPISNHLYFYWYRQILGQKVEFLVSFYNNEISEKSEIFDDQFSVERPDGSNFTLKIRSTKLEDSAMYFCASHDRRSSGANVLTFGAGSRLTVL.

This clone was detected ten times or more. The V gene is TRBV29-1, the J gene TRBJ1-6; possibly TRBD1 for D (5 bases). V shed 4 bases and J shed 5 bases, with 9 bases lying between them. This CDR3 is 13 amino acids long. Per germline, CDR1 SQVTM and CDR2 ANQGSEA. The CDR3 spells CSVGQGDNSPLHF. CDR3 nucleotide sequence: TGCAGCGTTGGGCAGGGCGATAATTCACCCCTCCACTTT.

This clone came up a few times. This chain joins TRBV5-1 and TRBJ2-2, with 8 bases lining up with TRBD2. The germline V gene has CDR1 SGHRS and CDR2 YFSETQ. Losses at the gene ends were 4 bases for V and 6 bases for J; bases not matched to a gene: 8. The CDR3 totals 15 residues. In nucleotides, the CDR3 is TGCGCCAGCAGCCCGTGGACTAGCCGGGCCGGGGAGCTGTTTTTT. Residues: CASSPWTSRAGELFF.

This clone was seen a handful of times. This same CDR3 is encoded by further DNA sequences in the sample. This sequence joins TRBV13 and TRBJ2-1; D remains ambiguous. Germline V gene lookup returns CDR1 PRHDT and CDR2 FYEKMQ (reference sequence). The length of the CDR3 is 11 residues. Trimming cost V 5 bases and J 4 bases, with 3 bases left between them. Written as DNA, the CDR3 is TGTGCCAGCAGCCTATACAATGAGCAGTTCTTC. Its translation is CASSLYNEQFF.

This clone has more than one count but fewer than ten. The CDR3 here is CASSLITLDNQETQYF. The CDR3 DNA is TGTGCCAGCAGCTTAATAACTTTAGACAACCAAGAGACCCAGTACTTC. V gene TRBV5-6 combines with J gene TRBJ2-5; D not resolved. This CDR3 contains 16 residues. Germline V CDR1 and CDR2: SGHDT, YYEEEE. V shed 2 bases and J shed 0 bases, with 14 bases lying between them.

This clone was seen more than once but under ten times. The V and J genes are TRBV9 and TRBJ2-3; 9 nucleotides align to TRBD2. CDR1 SGDLS and CDR2 YYNGEE come from the germline V gene. This CDR3 has 16 residues. Trimming took 0 bases from V and 1 from J; bases not matched to a gene: 3. CDR3 in DNA: TGTGCCAGCAGCGTAGTGGGCGGGGGGGGCACAGATACGCAGTATTTT. Its protein is CASSVVGGGGTDTQYF.

A few counts support this clone. The chain carries TRBV6-1 and TRBJ2-7; 7 bases line up with TRBD1. The CDR3 is 14 amino acids. J gave up 2 bases and V 7 bases, and 8 bases lay outside the gene matches. Germline V CDR1 and CDR2: MNHNS, SASEGT. This CDR3 reads CASNLVTGPYEQYF. As DNA, the CDR3 is TGTGCCAGCAATCTAGTGACAGGGCCCTACGAGCAGTACTTC.

This chain links TRBV5-1 with TRBJ2-3; D is possibly TRBD2 (6 bases). This CDR3 contains 13 residues. In germline, CDR1 is SGHRS, CDR2 YFSETQ. Trimming removed 4 bases at V and 2 bases at J, with 8 bases between. As DNA, the CDR3 is TGCGCCAGCAGCCGGGACTCCACAGATACGCAGTATTTT. It yields the protein CASSRDSTDTQYF.

Many counts were recorded for this clone. This chain joins TRBV5-1 and TRBJ2-5; D call uncertain. Germline V CDR1 and CDR2: SGHRS, YFSETQ. The CDR3 contains 14 residues. The ends were cut back, 0 bases at V and 3 bases at J, with 9 bases in the middle. For the CDR3, the DNA is TGCGCCAGCAGCTTGGTCCCAGATGAAGAGACCCAGTACTTC. It codes for CASSLVPDEETQYF.

This clone was detected only a few times. V and J are TRBV5-1 and TRBJ2-3; 9 bases are shared with TRBD1. Germline trimming cut 3 bases from V and 2 bases from J; bases unmatched to any gene: 7. This CDR3 has 16 residues. Germline loops: CDR1 SGHRS, CDR2 YFSETQ. The DNA for the CDR3 is TGCGCCAGCAGCTCCAAACAGGGGGCTATCACAGATACGCAGTATTTT. Its protein product is CASSSKQGAITDTQYF. Drawing the rest from reference TRBV5-1 and TRBJ2-3, the complete variable domain is KAGVTQTPRYLIKTRGQQVTLSCSPISGHRSVSWYQQTPGQGLQFLFEYFSETQRNKGNFPGRFSGRQFSNSRSEMNVSTLELGDSALYLCASSSKQGAITDTQYFGPGTRLTVL.

In its sample, this clone was seen a few times. Here the CDR3 DNA reads TGTGCCAGCAGCGTCCGGAGGGGGCAGTATTTT. It encodes CASSVRRGQYF. The chain couples TRBV21-1 to TRBJ2-3; no check of the table's D call, TRBD2, against the DNA was made. TRBV21-1 is labeled a pseudogene. CDR3 length: 11 amino acids.

There are a few counts of this clone. The chain couples TRBV6-5 to TRBJ2-1; D may be TRBD2 (5 bases). The germline V gene encodes CDR1 MNHEY and CDR2 SVGAGI. Deletions cut 8 bases from V and 3 bases from J, with 14 bases between. This CDR3 contains 14 residues. This CDR3 is CASEGSGFYNEQFF. The CDR3, as DNA: TGTGCCAGCGAAGGAAGCGGCTTCTACAATGAGCAGTTCTTC.

This chain uses TRBV11-2 with TRBJ2-7; 12 nucleotides match TRBD1. CDR1 is SGHAT, CDR2 FQNNGV, per germline. This CDR3 has 15 residues. The junction had 6 bases not matched to a gene; V was cut back by 5 bases and J by 4 bases. The CDR3 nucleotides read TGTGCCAGCAGCGAGGGGACAGGGGGCGTTTACGAGCAGTACTTC. This sequence encodes CASSEGTGGVYEQYF.

This clone was detected many times. The chain joins TRBV28 to TRBJ2-2; a weak D match, TRBD2 (7 bases). This CDR3 is built from 20 residues. Germline V gives CDR1 MDHEN, CDR2 SYDVKM. With 4 bases removed from V and 2 bases from J, the gap between germline ends came to 26 bases. Written as DNA, the CDR3 is TGTGCCAGCAGTTCCCGCCTTTTGCGGGGGCACCAAAATAACACCGGGGAGCTGTTTTTT. Protein sequence: CASSSRLLRGHQNNTGELFF.

The J gene is TRBJ1-1, the V gene TRBV20-1, with D hard to call. The V gene's germline CDR1 is DFQATT and CDR2 SNEGSKA (reference sequence). This CDR3 spans 11 amino acids. Deletions cut 2 bases from V and 10 bases from J, with 11 bases between. The CDR3 bases are TGCAGTGCTAGACCCCGGGAAAGAGCTTTCTTT. Its translation: CSARPRERAFF.

V usage is TRBV7-2 and J usage is TRBJ1-2; TRBD1 agrees at 10 bases. CDR3 size: 15 residues. Trimming removed 4 bases from V and 5 bases from J; junction bases left unmatched: 7. The germline V gene has CDR1 SGHTA and CDR2 FQGNSA. This CDR3 is CASSSGTGDRYGYTF. CDR3 sequence (DNA): TGTGCCAGCAGCTCCGGGACAGGGGACCGATATGGCTACACCTTC.

This clone was counted a few times. The gene calls are TRBV7-9 and TRBJ1-6, with 7 bases matching TRBD1. V trimming: 5 bases; J trimming: 10 bases; junction bases outside the gene matches: 11. This CDR3 has 15 amino acids. CDR1 is SEHNR, CDR2 FQNEAQ, per germline (reference sequence). CDR3 DNA: TGTGCCAGCAGCCAAGGTGACAGGGACATGTCACCCCTCCACTTT. This translates into CASSQGDRDMSPLHF.

This clone was counted a few times. The genes are TRBV11-2 and TRBJ2-3; D not certain. The CDR3 covers 15 residues. Trimming shortened V by 1 base and J by 2 bases, and 10 bases separated the two germline ends. Germline V gene sequence: CDR1 SGHAT, CDR2 FQNNGV. The CDR3 region has the DNA TGTGCCAGCAGCTTAGCACTCCCCTCCACAGATACGCAGTATTTT. This codes for CASSLALPSTDTQYF.

In its sample, this clone was seen a few times. The gene calls are TRBV6-6 and TRBJ1-6, with no clear D. CDR3 size: 13 residues. Germline CDR1 MNHNY, CDR2 SVGAGI (reference sequence). Trimming took 0 bases from V and 13 from J, leaving 10 bases between them. This CDR3 is CASSYSMRFPLHF. The CDR3 DNA reads TGTGCCAGCAGTTACTCGATGCGGTTTCCCCTCCACTTT.